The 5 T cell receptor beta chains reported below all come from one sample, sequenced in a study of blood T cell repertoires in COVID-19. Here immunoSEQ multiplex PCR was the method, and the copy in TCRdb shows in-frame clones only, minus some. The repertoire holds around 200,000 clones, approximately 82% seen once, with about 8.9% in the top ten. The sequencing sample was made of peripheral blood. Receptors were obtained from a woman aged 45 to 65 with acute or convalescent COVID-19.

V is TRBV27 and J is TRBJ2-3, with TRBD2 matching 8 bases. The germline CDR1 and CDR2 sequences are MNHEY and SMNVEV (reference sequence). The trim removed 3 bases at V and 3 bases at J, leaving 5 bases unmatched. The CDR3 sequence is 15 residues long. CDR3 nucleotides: TGTGCCAGCAGTTTCGGTAGCGGGATGACAGATACGCAGTATTTT. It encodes CASSFGSGMTDTQYF.

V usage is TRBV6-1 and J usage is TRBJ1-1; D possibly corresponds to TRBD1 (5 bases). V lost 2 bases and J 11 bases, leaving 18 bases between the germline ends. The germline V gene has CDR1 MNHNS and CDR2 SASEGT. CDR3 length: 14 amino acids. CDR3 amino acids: CASSEIHLQGRAFF. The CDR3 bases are TGTGCCAGCAGTGAAATTCACCTCCAGGGTCGCGCTTTCTTT.

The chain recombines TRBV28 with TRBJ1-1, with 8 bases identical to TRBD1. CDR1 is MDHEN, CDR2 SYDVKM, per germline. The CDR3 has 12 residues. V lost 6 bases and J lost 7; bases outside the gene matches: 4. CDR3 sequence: CASSYGQGEAFF. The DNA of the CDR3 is TGTGCCAGCAGCTACGGACAGGGTGAAGCTTTCTTT.

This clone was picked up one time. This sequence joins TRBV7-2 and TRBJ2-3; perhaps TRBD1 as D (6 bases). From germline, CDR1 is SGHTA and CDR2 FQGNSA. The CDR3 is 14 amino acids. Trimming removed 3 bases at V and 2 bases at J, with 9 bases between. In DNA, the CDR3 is TGTGCCAGCAGCTTCGGACAGTCCACAGATACGCAGTATTTT. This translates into CASSFGQSTDTQYF.

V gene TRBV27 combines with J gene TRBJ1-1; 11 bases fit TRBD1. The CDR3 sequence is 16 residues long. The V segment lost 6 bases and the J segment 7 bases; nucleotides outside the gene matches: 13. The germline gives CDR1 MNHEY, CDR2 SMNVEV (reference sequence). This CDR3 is CASSPLGLGTGGEAFF. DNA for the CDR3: TGTGCCAGCAGCCCATTAGGTTTGGGGACAGGGGGTGAAGCTTTCTTT.